In this sample, the clone carrying this T cell receptor (beta chain) turned up many times. Its antigen is unknown. This sample holds PBMCs from roughly 10 ml fresh peripheral blood. In germline, CDR1 is SGHAT, CDR2 FQNNGV. The CDR3 totals 14 residues. V was shortened by 2 bases and J by 5 bases, with 12 bases between the two germline ends. The sample is drawn from a study of T cells in Graves' hyperthyroidism and ophthalmopathy. Study as a whole: Before treatment of any kind, peripheral blood was taken at initial diagnosis.

TCR beta CDR3 sequences were amplified from RNA transcripts. A first-round RT-PCR of the TCR CDR3 used the HTBI primer set. Each CDR3 protein gets one entry after TCRdb re-called the multiplex PCR reads with MiXCR. The sample includes about 350,000 distinct CDR3 sequences, about 15% seen only once; the top ten take roughly 25%. Overall study findings and caveats: Before onset, by a median of approximately 6.2 months, the model predicted ophthalmopathy. Among thyroid clonotypes expanded above 0.001, most also appeared in blood.

The V call is TRBV11-2, the J call TRBJ2-5; no reliable D call. Sequenced material: blood. This clonotype originated in a woman in her twenties or thirties with Graves' hyperthyroidism. The CDR3 nucleotides are TGTGCCAGCAGCTTACTGCTAAGTGTGGAGACCCAGTACTTC. Its protein product is CASSLLLSVETQYF.